This T cell receptor beta chain was documented in a study of blood T cell repertoires in COVID-19 (dated by TCRdb to the early 2020s). Regarding the complete study: Collaborator samples came from the United States, Italy and Spain and covered acute and convalescent phases of COVID-19. The repertoires were released in a freely available public database intended as a resource for research on the immune response to SARS-CoV-2. Subjects who had been exposed to COVID-19, were actively infected with it, or had recovered from it provided the deeply sampled blood TCRbeta repertoires that made up the dataset. HLA class I and class II types, where available, came from metadata supplied by the sample provider rather than from assay-based typing. The prospective study material was composed of cDNA or gDNA derived from T cells, B-cell-depleted T cells, or PBMCs. The sample metadata nearly always contained a de-identified subject ID, COVID-19 status, age in years and sex. Samples were obtained from the ongoing ImmuneRACE study (first 160 participants) and from approximately 1,200 subjects provided by 6 global collaborators.

V lost 2 bases and J lost 5 bases; the stretch between them is 18 bases long. Sequences SGHNT (CDR1) and YYREEE (CDR2) are obtained from the germline V gene (reference sequence). The CDR3 starts with the cysteine, ends with the phenylalanine, and has 16 residues. Of the read, only the CDR3 DNA is kept; its 48 bases are in frame from base 1. Study-wide findings and limitations: Clinical and demographic metadata were provided uncurated, with the amount varying by source and participant.

The collaborating institutions used their own protocols to collect whole blood in K2EDTA tubes. For TCRbeta analysis, collaborator samples were shipped as frozen whole blood, as isolated PBMCs, or as DNA extracted from either sample type. This clone was seen a single time. Its antigen is still unknown. No base quality values were provided; no much bigger clone lies one nucleotide off. The immunoSEQ Assay, a bias-controlled multiplex PCR, was used to amplify TCRbeta CDR3 regions from genomic DNA. The study's processing was this. Nucleated cell counts per sample were estimated from amplification of reference gene primers within the assay. Sequence reads were collapsed and filtered to measure the absolute abundance of every unique TCRbeta CDR3 rearrangement. For each sample, productive Simpson clonality was calculated as the square root of Simpson's diversity index over productive rearrangements. The immuneACCESS repertoire file appears here via TCRdb, limited to in-frame rearrangements. These files lack a portion of the clones; in checked studies, under half of the deficit traces to unresolved V genes, and the cause of the others is not known. For V, J and clone size, that table is used; D and trimming come from the DNA. Across this sample there are 200,000 to 250,000 clones, with roughly 87% seen only once. The top ten constitute 1.9% of the sample.

The source is a man aged 35 to 55 with active or convalescent COVID-19. The chain is encoded by TRBV5-4 joined to TRBJ2-3, with TRBD2 as a weak D call on 6 bases. The sequenced sample consisted of peripheral blood. The sequenced DNA: TGTGCCAGCAGCTTTGCCGGGACTGCGATCCGAGATACGCAGTATTTT. Its translation is CASSFAGTAIRDTQYF.